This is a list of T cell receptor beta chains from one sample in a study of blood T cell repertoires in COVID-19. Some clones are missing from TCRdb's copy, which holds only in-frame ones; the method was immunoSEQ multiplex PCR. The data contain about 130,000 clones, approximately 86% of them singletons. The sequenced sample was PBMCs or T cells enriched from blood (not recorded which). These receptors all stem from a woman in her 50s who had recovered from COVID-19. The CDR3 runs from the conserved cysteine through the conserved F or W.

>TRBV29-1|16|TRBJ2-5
CSVETRGDRASETQYF
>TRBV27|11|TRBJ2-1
CASSLYNEQFF
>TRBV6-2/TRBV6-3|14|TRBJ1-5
CASSYSYSNQPQHF
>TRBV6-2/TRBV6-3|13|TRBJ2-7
CASSYQAGREQYF
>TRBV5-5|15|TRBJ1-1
CASSLVGGEGTEAFF
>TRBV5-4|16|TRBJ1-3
CASSGPGQGSGNTIYF
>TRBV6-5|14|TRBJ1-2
CASSYGQGVYGYTF
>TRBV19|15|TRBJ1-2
CASSQIGQGNYGYTF
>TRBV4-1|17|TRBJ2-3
CASSALDEGASTDTQYF
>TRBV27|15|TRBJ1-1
CASSLSGSMNTEAFF
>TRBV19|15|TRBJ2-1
CASSIQIAKGNEQFF
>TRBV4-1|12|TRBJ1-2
CASSPKPGGYTF
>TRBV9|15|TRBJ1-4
CASSVDHRIGEKLFF
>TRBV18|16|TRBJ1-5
CASSRGGSYSNQPQHF
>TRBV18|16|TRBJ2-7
CASSPDRGALAYEQYF